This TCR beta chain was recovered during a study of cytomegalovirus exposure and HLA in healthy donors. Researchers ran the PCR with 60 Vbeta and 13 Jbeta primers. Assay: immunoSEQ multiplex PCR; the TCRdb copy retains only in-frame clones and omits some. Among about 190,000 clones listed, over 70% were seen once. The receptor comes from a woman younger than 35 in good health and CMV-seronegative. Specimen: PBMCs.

The CDR3: CASSLVDGLNTEAFF. As DNA, the CDR3 is TGTGCCAGCAGCTTAGTTGACGGGTTGAACACTGAAGCTTTCTTT. The chain carries TRBV7-2 and TRBJ1-1; D gene ambiguous. V was trimmed by 1 base and J by 0 bases, leaving 9 bases between them. Germline assignment: CDR1 SGHTA and CDR2 FQGNSA. This CDR3 region has 15 residues.